One sample yielded the 22 T cell receptor beta chains listed below, sequenced in a study of blood T cells in healthy people across ages. Combining a sample-barcoded 5' primer with a J-beta primer mix, a second PCR ran for 7 to 11 cycles. TCRdb redid the calling of the 5' RACE reads with MiXCR, one entry per CDR3 protein. The sample holds approximately 900,000 distinct CDR3 sequences, around 48% seen once. Sample: blood. The receptor set was obtained from a man aged 30 to 39 in good health.

This chain joins TRBV5-1 and TRBJ2-3; tentatively, D is TRBD2 (6 bases). The CDR3 extends over 14 amino acids. V shed 4 bases and J shed 2 bases, with 11 bases lying between them. Germline lookup yields CDR1 SGHRS and CDR2 YFSETQ. CDR3 DNA sequence: TGCGCCAGCAGCGCGGTAGCGGTCACAGATACGCAGTATTTT. Translation gives CASSAVAVTDTQYF. The full variable domain, completed using reference TRBV5-1 and TRBJ2-3, is KAGVTQTPRYLIKTRGQQVTLSCSPISGHRSVSWYQQTPGQGLQFLFEYFSETQRNKGNFPGRFSGRQFSNSRSEMNVSTLELGDSALYLCASSAVAVTDTQYFGPGTRLTVL.

The chain carries TRBV20-1 and TRBJ2-2; TRBD2 aligns across 7 bases. Germline V gives CDR1 DFQATT, CDR2 SNEGSKA (reference sequence). The CDR3 sequence is 14 residues long. V shed 3 bases, J shed 10 bases, and the junction held 11 bases outside the gene matches. The CDR3 sequence is CSASLTSEVVELFF. CDR3 nucleotide sequence: TGCAGTGCTAGCCTAACTAGCGAGGTAGTGGAGCTGTTTTTT.

This chain uses TRBV27 with TRBJ2-7, with D unclear. CDR1 is MNHEY, CDR2 SMNVEV, per germline (reference sequence). V was shortened by 2 bases and J by 2 bases, with 10 bases between the two germline ends. CDR3 length: 14 residues. Here the CDR3 reads CASSLAVRPYEQYF. The CDR3 DNA follows: TGTGCCAGCAGTTTAGCCGTTCGTCCCTACGAGCAGTACTTC.

The V and J genes are TRBV5-1 and TRBJ2-2; no clear D gene. CDR1 SGHRS and CDR2 YFSETQ come from the germline V gene. The CDR3 totals 15 residues. The germline V and J ends were trimmed by 0 bases and 0 bases, with 6 bases remaining between them. The CDR3 is CASSLESPNTGELFF. Here the CDR3 DNA reads TGCGCCAGCAGCTTGGAATCTCCGAACACCGGGGAGCTGTTTTTT.

The rearrangement links TRBV20-1 to TRBJ2-4; weak D call: TRBD2 (6 bases). The closer fit of TRBJ2-5 to the DNA end suggests the J call may be wrong. Germline V gene sequence: CDR1 DFQATT, CDR2 SNEGSKA (reference sequence). This CDR3 is built from 16 residues. CDR3 amino acids: CSARSPGEDSLGTQYF. The DNA for the CDR3 is TGCAGTGCTAGGTCCCCGGGGGAGGACTCGCTGGGGACCCAGTACTTC.

This clonotype was counted only a few times. J is TRBJ2-1 and V is TRBV3-1, with D unclear. V was trimmed by 6 bases and J by 8 bases, leaving 8 bases between them. CDR3 length: 11 amino acids. Germline CDR1 LGHDT, CDR2 YNNKEL (reference sequence). In DNA form, the CDR3 reads TGTGCCAGCAGGAACAGACATGAGCAGTTCTTC. Translating gives CASRNRHEQFF.

This chain links TRBV20-1 with TRBJ2-7, with 13 bases lining up with TRBD2. Germline lookup yields CDR1 DFQATT and CDR2 SNEGSKA (reference sequence). V lost 2 bases and J lost 0; bases outside the gene matches: 13. This CDR3 region has 19 residues. This CDR3 reads CSARTPRGLAGLSSYEQYF. In DNA form, the CDR3 reads TGCAGTGCTAGAACCCCCAGGGGACTAGCGGGGCTCTCCTCCTACGAGCAGTACTTC.

This clonotype was detected only a few times. Given a much more abundant clone one base away, this may be a read error. The chain recombines TRBV29-1 with TRBJ1-2; D gene unclear. Trimming took off 5 bases at V and 1 base at J, with 11 bases between the two ends. This CDR3 has 13 amino acids. Germline values: CDR1 SQVTM, CDR2 ANQGSEA. CDR3 nucleotide sequence: TGCAGCGTTACCCTCGGACTTAACTATGGCTACACCTTC. As protein: CSVTLGLNYGYTF.

V usage is TRBV12-3 or TRBV12-4 and J usage is TRBJ2-1; TRBD1 aligns across 8 bases. The J segment lost 6 bases and the V segment lost 6 bases, leaving 7 bases of the junction unmatched. The length of the CDR3 is 14 residues. The CDR3 DNA follows: TGTGCCAGCAGCGGGACAGGCCTCAGCAATGAGCAGTTCTTC. As protein: CASSGTGLSNEQFF.

Ten or more counts support this clonotype. V and J are TRBV2 and TRBJ1-1; 7 bases agree with TRBD1. The germline gives CDR1 SNHLY, CDR2 FYNNEI. After removal of 8 bases from V and 5 bases from J, the junction contained 14 bases not matched to a gene. The CDR3 loop spans 15 amino acids. The CDR3 sequence is CASFATGSWLTEAFF. CDR3 DNA: TGTGCCAGCTTTGCGACAGGGAGTTGGTTGACTGAAGCTTTCTTT.

V usage is TRBV4-1 and J usage is TRBJ2-2; 7 nucleotides agree with TRBD2. After removal of 11 bases from V and 8 bases from J, the junction contained 14 bases not matched to a gene. The CDR3 has 14 residues. CDR1 is MGHRA, CDR2 YSYEKL, per germline. The CDR3 nucleotides are TGCGCCTCTCTTGGGATCGGGAGGACAGGGGAGCTGTTTTTT. Translation gives CASLGIGRTGELFF.

The gene calls are TRBV4-2 and TRBJ2-7; D could derive from TRBD1 or TRBD2 (5 bases each). CDR1 and CDR2 from the germline V gene are LGHNA and YNFKEQ. V was cut by 1 base and J by 3 bases, with 16 bases left in between. CDR3 length: 16 residues. This CDR3 reads CASSQGPRWDHYEQYF. For the CDR3, the DNA is TGTGCCAGCAGCCAAGGCCCCCGCTGGGACCACTACGAGCAGTACTTC.

V gene TRBV25-1 combines with J gene TRBJ1-1; the D gene is possibly TRBD1 (5 bases). The CDR3 is 20 residues long. With 5 bases removed from V and 2 bases from J, the gap between germline ends came to 30 bases. From germline, CDR1 is MGHDK and CDR2 SYGVNS. The CDR3 protein is CASSSGYKGDDLKANTEAFF. CDR3 coding DNA: TGTGCCAGCAGTTCGGGGTATAAAGGGGATGACCTGAAGGCTAACACTGAAGCTTTCTTT.

Comments on this clonotype: A much larger clone differs from this one at a single base, so this may be a read error. The chain carries TRBV7-2 and TRBJ2-3; the D gene is possibly TRBD2 (6 bases). The germline V gene has CDR1 SGHTA and CDR2 FQGNSA. The CDR3 runs to 15 residues. V was pared by 5 bases and J by 1 base, with 13 bases between. The CDR3 loop reads CASSPGLPGTDTQYF. The CDR3 DNA is TGTGCCAGCAGCCCGGGACTCCCTGGCACAGATACGCAGTATTTT. Variable domain in full (rest from reference TRBV7-2 and TRBJ2-3): GAGVSQSPSNKVTEKGKDVELRCDPISGHTALYWYRQSLGQGLEFLIYFQGNSAPDKSGLPSDRFSAERTGGSVSTLTIQRTQQEDSAVYLCASSPGLPGTDTQYFGPGTRLTVL.

The sample holds a few counts of this clonotype. The rearrangement links TRBV4-3 to TRBJ2-3; 8 positions agree with TRBD1. This CDR3 has 15 amino acids. V trimming: 3 bases; J trimming: 3 bases; junction bases outside the gene matches: 5. Germline assignment: CDR1 LGHNA and CDR2 YSLEER. The CDR3 DNA sequence: TGCGCCAGCAGCCAGGGGGACAGGAGAACAGATACGCAGTATTTT. Its protein product is CASSQGDRRTDTQYF.

The sample holds a few counts of this clonotype. This rearrangement joins TRBV9 to TRBJ2-1, with TRBD1 matching over 10 bases. With 2 bases clipped from V and 9 bases from J, the junction kept 8 bases outside the gene matches. Germline CDR1 and CDR2: SGDLS and YYNGEE. This CDR3 region has 15 residues. The CDR3: CASSVQGQGIGEQFF. The CDR3 DNA is TGTGCCAGCAGCGTCCAGGGACAGGGGATAGGTGAGCAGTTCTTC.

This clonotype was recorded a few times. The genes are TRBV6-5 and TRBJ2-7; possibly TRBD2 for D (6 bases). Deletions cut 8 bases from V and 0 bases from J, with 8 bases between. From germline, CDR1 is MNHEY and CDR2 SVGAGI. This CDR3 is built from 12 residues. CDR3 sequence (DNA): TGTGCCAGCGGAGGGTTCTCCTACGAGCAGTACTTC. Translating it yields CASGGFSYEQYF.

The chain couples TRBV4-3 to TRBJ1-2; 12 nucleotides match TRBD1. The CDR3 loop spans 18 amino acids. The V gene end was trimmed by 0 bases and the J gene end by 4 bases; junction bases not matched to a gene: 9. In germline, CDR1 is LGHNA, CDR2 YSLEER. The CDR3 reads CASSQDEIGTGGVYGYTF. The CDR3 nucleotides read TGCGCCAGCAGCCAAGACGAAATCGGGACAGGGGGCGTCTATGGCTACACCTTC.

This clonotype has more than one count but fewer than ten. The CDR3 loop reads CASSFGQGGDIQYF. CDR3 nucleotide sequence: TGTGCCAGCAGTTTTGGACAGGGTGGAGACATTCAGTACTTC. The chain employs TRBV12-3 or TRBV12-4 and TRBJ2-4; 8 bases are a match to TRBD1. J was trimmed by 8 bases and V by 3 bases; bases with no gene match: 6. The CDR3 contains 14 residues.

The rearrangement uses TRBV10-3 and TRBJ2-1, with 13 bases aligning to TRBD2. The V gene end was trimmed by 7 bases and the J gene end by 9 bases; junction bases not matched to a gene: 3. This CDR3 spans 13 amino acids. CDR1 is ENHRY and CDR2 is SYGVKD in the germline V gene. The CDR3 protein is CAIKGLAGVEQFF. The DNA for the CDR3 is TGTGCCATCAAAGGACTAGCGGGGGTTGAGCAGTTCTTC.

This clonotype was observed a few times. This sequence joins TRBV5-6 and TRBJ2-7; TRBD2 matches 7 bases. CDR1 is SGHDT and CDR2 is YYEEEE in the germline V gene. The CDR3 extends over 15 amino acids. The V and J ends lost 0 bases and 5 bases, in that order; junction bases with no gene match: 8. The CDR3 DNA reads as TGTGCCAGCAGCTTGGTTGGCGGGGGTTTTCACGAGCAGTACTTC. Its protein product is CASSLVGGGFHEQYF.

This clonotype was detected ten times or more. Written as DNA, the CDR3 is TGCAGTGCTAGGGCTACGGGGGGCTTCACCGGGGAGCTGTTTTTT. This translates into CSARATGGFTGELFF. V usage is TRBV20-1 and J usage is TRBJ2-2; D possibly corresponds to TRBD2 (7 bases). The V gene lost 3 bases and the J gene lost 4 bases, with 15 bases spanning the gap. The CDR3 covers 15 residues. CDR1 is DFQATT and CDR2 is SNEGSKA in the germline V gene (reference sequence).